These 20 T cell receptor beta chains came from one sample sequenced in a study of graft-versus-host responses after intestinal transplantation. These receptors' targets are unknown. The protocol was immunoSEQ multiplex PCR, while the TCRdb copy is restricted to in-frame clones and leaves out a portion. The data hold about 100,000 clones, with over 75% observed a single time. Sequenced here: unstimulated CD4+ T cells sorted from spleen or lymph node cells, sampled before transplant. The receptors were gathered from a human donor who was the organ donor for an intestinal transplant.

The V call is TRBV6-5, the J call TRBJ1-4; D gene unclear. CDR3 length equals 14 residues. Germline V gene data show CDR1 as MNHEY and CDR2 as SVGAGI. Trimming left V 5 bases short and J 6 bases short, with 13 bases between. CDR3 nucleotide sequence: TGTGCCAGCAGTGAAGAGGTCTTGGATGAAAAACTGTTTTTT. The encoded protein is CASSEEVLDEKLFF.

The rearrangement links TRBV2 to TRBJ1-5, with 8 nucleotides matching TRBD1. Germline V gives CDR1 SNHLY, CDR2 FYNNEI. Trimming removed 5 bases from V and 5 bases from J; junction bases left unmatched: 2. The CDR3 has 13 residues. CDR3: CASSKDRDQPQHF. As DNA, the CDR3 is TGTGCCAGCAGTAAGGACAGGGATCAGCCCCAGCATTTT. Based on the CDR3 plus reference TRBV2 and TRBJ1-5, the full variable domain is EPEVTQTPSHQVTQMGQEVILRCVPISNHLYFYWYRQILGQKVEFLVSFYNNEISEKSEIFDDQFSVERPDGSNFTLKIRSTKLEDSAMYFCASSKDRDQPQHFGDGTRLSIL.

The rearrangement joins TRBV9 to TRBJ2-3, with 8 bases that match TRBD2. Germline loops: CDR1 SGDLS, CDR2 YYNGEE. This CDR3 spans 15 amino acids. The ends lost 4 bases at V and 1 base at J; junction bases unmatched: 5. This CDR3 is CASSFSGVGTDTQYF. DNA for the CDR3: TGTGCCAGCAGCTTTAGCGGGGTCGGCACAGATACGCAGTATTTT.

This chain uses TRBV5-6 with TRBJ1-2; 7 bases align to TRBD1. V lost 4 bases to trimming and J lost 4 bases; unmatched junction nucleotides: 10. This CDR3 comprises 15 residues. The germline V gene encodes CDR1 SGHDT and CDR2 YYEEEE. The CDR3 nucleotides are TGTGCCAGCAGCCCAACGGACAGGCGTCCCTATGGCTACACCTTC. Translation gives CASSPTDRRPYGYTF.

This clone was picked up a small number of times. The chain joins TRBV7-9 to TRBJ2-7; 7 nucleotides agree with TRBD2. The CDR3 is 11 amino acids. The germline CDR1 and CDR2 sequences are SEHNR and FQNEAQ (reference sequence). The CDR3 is CVCGSSYEQYF. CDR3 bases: TGTGTCTGCGGGAGCTCCTACGAGCAGTACTTC.

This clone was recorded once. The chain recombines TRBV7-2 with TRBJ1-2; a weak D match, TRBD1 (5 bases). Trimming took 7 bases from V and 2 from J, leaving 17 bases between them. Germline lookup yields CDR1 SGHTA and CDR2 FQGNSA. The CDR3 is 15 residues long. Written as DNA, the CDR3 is TGTGCCAGCACCCTTATCGGGGCAGAAAACTATGGCTACACCTTC. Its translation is CASTLIGAENYGYTF.

CDR3 sequence reads: CASSPVGGGRDTQYF. CDR3 bases: TGCGCCAGCAGCCCGGTCGGAGGGGGCAGAGATACGCAGTATTTT. The rearrangement links TRBV10-1 to TRBJ2-3, with D maybe TRBD1 (7 bases). Trimming stripped 6 bases from V and 5 bases from J, with 18 bases between. This CDR3 comprises 15 residues. Germline loops: CDR1 WNHNN, CDR2 SYGVQD (reference sequence).

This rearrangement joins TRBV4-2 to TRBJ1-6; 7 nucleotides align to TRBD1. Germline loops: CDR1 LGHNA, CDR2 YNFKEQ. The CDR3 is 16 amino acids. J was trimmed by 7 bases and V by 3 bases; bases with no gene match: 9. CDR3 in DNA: TGTGCCAGCAGCCAGATTTCCGGGACAGCGAATTCACCCCTCCACTTT. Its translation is CASSQISGTANSPLHF.

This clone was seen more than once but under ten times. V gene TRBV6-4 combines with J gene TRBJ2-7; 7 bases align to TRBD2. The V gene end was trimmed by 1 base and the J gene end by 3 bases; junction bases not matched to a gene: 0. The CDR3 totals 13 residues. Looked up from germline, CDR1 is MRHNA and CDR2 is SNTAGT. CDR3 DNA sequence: TGTGCCAGCAGTGACTTAGCGGGCTACGAGCAGTACTTC. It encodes CASSDLAGYEQYF.

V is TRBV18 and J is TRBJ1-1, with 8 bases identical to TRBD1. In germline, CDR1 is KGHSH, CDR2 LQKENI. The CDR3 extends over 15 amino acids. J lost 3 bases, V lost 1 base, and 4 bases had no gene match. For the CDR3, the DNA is TGTGCCAGCTCACCACAGGCAGGGGGCTACACTGAAGCTTTCTTT. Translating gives CASSPQAGGYTEAFF.

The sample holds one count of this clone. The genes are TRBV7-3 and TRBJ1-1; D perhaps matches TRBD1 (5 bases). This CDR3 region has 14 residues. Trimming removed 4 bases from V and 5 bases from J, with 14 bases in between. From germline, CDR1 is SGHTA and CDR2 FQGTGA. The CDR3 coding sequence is TGTGCCAGCAGCTCCGGGGGGTATGGGACTGAAGCTTTCTTT. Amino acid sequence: CASSSGGYGTEAFF.

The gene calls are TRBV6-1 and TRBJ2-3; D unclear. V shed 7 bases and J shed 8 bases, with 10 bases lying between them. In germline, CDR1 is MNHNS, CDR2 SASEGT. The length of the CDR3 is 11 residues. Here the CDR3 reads CASKDGGTQYF. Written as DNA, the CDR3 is TGTGCCAGCAAAGACGGTGGTACGCAGTATTTT.

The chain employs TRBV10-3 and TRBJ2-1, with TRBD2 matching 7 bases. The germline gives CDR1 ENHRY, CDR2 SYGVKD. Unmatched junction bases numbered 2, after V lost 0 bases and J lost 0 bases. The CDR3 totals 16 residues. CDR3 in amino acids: CAISESGGSSYNEQFF. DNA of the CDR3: TGTGCCATCAGTGAGTCGGGGGGGAGCTCCTACAATGAGCAGTTCTTC.

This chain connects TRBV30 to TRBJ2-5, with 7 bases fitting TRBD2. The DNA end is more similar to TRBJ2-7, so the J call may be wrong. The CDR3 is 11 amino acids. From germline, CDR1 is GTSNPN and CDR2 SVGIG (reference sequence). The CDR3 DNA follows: TGTGCCTGGGGGGGGGTTTACGAGCAGTACTTC. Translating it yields CAWGGVYEQYF.

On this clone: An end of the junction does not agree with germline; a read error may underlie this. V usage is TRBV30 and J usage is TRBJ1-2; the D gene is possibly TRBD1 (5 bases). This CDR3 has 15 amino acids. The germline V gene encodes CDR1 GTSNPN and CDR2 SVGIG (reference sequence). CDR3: CAWSPRLESGTIPNF. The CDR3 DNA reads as TGTGCCTGGAGTCCCCGATTAGAATCCGGGACCATACCGAATTTC.

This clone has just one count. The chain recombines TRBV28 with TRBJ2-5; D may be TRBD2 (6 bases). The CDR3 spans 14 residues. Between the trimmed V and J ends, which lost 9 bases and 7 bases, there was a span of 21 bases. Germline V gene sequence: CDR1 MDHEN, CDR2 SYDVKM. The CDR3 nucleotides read TGTGCCAGTGAAAGGGACTCGCCCGGGGCGACCCAGTACTTC. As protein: CASERDSPGATQYF.

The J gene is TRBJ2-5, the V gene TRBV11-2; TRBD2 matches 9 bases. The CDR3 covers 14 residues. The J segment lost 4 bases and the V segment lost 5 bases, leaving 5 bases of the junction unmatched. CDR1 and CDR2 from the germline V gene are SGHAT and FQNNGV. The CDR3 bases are TGTGCCAGCAGCGCCGGGACTAGCCTAGAGACCCAGTACTTC. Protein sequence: CASSAGTSLETQYF.

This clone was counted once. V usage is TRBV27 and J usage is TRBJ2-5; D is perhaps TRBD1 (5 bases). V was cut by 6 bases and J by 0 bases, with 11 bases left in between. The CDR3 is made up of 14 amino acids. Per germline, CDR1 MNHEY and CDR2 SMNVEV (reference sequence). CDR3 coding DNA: TGTGCCAGCAGGCCCGGACAAAACCAAGAGACCCAGTACTTC. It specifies CASRPGQNQETQYF.

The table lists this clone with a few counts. The CDR3 coding sequence is TGCGCCAGCAGCGTGACCCATACTCCGTCCTACGAGCAGTACTTC. Its protein is CASSVTHTPSYEQYF. The V call is TRBV5-1, the J call TRBJ2-7, with D uncertain. The germline gives CDR1 SGHRS, CDR2 YFSETQ. The CDR3 is made up of 15 amino acids. The germline V and J ends were trimmed by 4 bases and 1 base, with 15 bases remaining between them.

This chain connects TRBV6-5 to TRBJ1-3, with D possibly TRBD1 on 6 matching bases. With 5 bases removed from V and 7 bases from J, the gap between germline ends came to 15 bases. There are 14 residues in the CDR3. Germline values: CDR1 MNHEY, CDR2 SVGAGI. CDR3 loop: CASSPDRIGNTIYF. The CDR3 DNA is TGTGCCAGCAGTCCGGACAGAATTGGTAACACCATATATTTT.